These 30 T cell receptor beta chains originate from one sample sequenced in a study of cytomegalovirus exposure and HLA in healthy donors. The study ran its PCR with 60 Vbeta and 13 Jbeta primers. Generated by immunoSEQ multiplex PCR, the TCRdb table keeps only in-frame clones and is missing some. Of 100,000 to 150,000 clones listed, approximately 80% are singletons. The specimen was PBMCs. The receptors come from a man aged 18 to 30 in good health and CMV-seropositive.

This chain joins TRBV6-1 and TRBJ2-7; D may be TRBD1 (6 bases). CDR1 is MNHNS and CDR2 is SASEGT in the germline V gene. Trimming took 4 bases from V and 0 from J, leaving 16 bases between them. The CDR3 contains 16 residues. For the CDR3, the DNA is TGTGCCAGCAGTGGACAATTAGGGGGAAGCTCCTACGAGCAGTACTTC. Protein: CASSGQLGGSSYEQYF.

This clone showed up just a few times. CDR3 amino acids: CASSVVPEETQYF. The CDR3 region has the DNA TGTGCCAGCAGCGTAGTTCCGGAGGAGACCCAGTACTTC. The chain couples TRBV9 to TRBJ2-5; D gene uncertain. Germline assignment: CDR1 SGDLS and CDR2 YYNGEE. Trimming shortened V by 0 bases and J by 5 bases, and 8 bases separated the two germline ends. This CDR3 has 13 residues.

The chain joins TRBV27 to TRBJ2-3; 11 bases line up with TRBD2. V shed 5 bases and J 3 bases; nucleotides not matched to a gene: 7. This CDR3 region has 16 residues. Germline CDR1 MNHEY, CDR2 SMNVEV (reference sequence). DNA of the CDR3: TGTGCCAGCAGTCCCCGACTAGCGGGATTGACAGATACGCAGTATTTT. Protein: CASSPRLAGLTDTQYF.

This chain joins TRBV27 and TRBJ2-1; 9 bases align to TRBD2. V was clipped by 6 bases and J by 2 bases; unmatched bases: 5. The germline CDR1 and CDR2 sequences are MNHEY and SMNVEV (reference sequence). The CDR3 totals 15 residues. The CDR3 loop reads CASSISGSAYNEQFF. In nucleotides, the CDR3 is TGTGCCAGCAGCATTAGCGGGAGTGCCTACAATGAGCAGTTCTTC.

This sequence joins TRBV11-2 and TRBJ2-7; D is uncertain. Per germline, CDR1 SGHAT and CDR2 FQNNGV. This CDR3 has 15 amino acids. V dropped 0 bases and J dropped 3 bases, with 12 bases sitting between them. The DNA of the CDR3 is TGTGCCAGCAGCTTAGATCAAAGCCCGCACTACGAGCAGTACTTC. Amino acids: CASSLDQSPHYEQYF.

This CDR3 is CASSLSSVRADTQYF. The CDR3 nucleotides read TGCGCCAGCAGCTTGTCTTCAGTTCGGGCAGATACGCAGTATTTT. This chain links TRBV5-1 with TRBJ2-3; D gene ambiguous. CDR1 is SGHRS, CDR2 YFSETQ, per germline. Trimming cost V 1 base and J 4 bases, with 13 bases left between them. CDR3 length: 15 residues.

The rearrangement joins TRBV2 to TRBJ2-1; D not certain. The length of the CDR3 is 14 residues. The germline V and J ends were trimmed by 4 bases and 4 bases, with 11 bases remaining between them. In germline, CDR1 is SNHLY, CDR2 FYNNEI. CDR3 amino acids: CASSVRDTYNEQFF. CDR3 coding DNA: TGTGCCAGCAGTGTCCGAGACACTTACAATGAGCAGTTCTTC.

The gene calls are TRBV15 and TRBJ2-1, with TRBD2 matching 9 bases. The CDR3 has 16 amino acids. CDR1 is LNHNV, CDR2 YYDKDF, per germline (reference sequence). The V gene end was trimmed by 1 base and the J gene end by 10 bases; junction bases not matched to a gene: 11. CDR3 loop: CATSRGLAEGLGEQFF. CDR3 in DNA: TGTGCCACCAGCAGAGGACTAGCGGAGGGGCTCGGAGAGCAGTTCTTC.

CDR3 protein: CASSPDRGHGYTF. The DNA for the CDR3 is TGTGCCAGCAGTCCGGACAGGGGGCATGGCTACACCTTC. The chain combines TRBV28 with TRBJ1-2, with 11 bases fitting TRBD1. J lost 6 bases, V lost 5 bases, and 2 bases had no gene match. Germline V gene sequence: CDR1 MDHEN, CDR2 SYDVKM. The CDR3 loop spans 13 amino acids.

This clone was counted between two and nine times. V gene TRBV5-5 combines with J gene TRBJ1-3; the D is unclear. CDR1 is SGHKS and CDR2 is YYEKEE in the germline V gene (reference sequence). V lost 0 bases to trimming and J lost 4 bases, with 8 bases between them. The length of the CDR3 is 14 residues. CDR3 region: CASSLETAGNTIYF. The CDR3 nucleotides read TGTGCCAGCAGCTTGGAAACAGCCGGAAACACCATATATTTT.

The J gene is TRBJ1-2, the V gene TRBV7-3, with no clear D. Trimming shortened V by 4 bases and J by 4 bases, and 10 bases separated the two germline ends. From germline, CDR1 is SGHTA and CDR2 FQGTGA. CDR3 length: 13 amino acids. The CDR3 coding sequence is TGTGCCAGCAGCTCGTCAGATGTCTATGGCTACACCTTC. Residues: CASSSSDVYGYTF.

J is TRBJ1-1 and V is TRBV28, with 9 bases matching TRBD1. CDR3 size: 20 residues. Germline V gene lookup returns CDR1 MDHEN and CDR2 SYDVKM. V lost 5 bases and J lost 4; bases outside the gene matches: 23. DNA for the CDR3: TGTGCCAGCAGTCCTTTCGCGGGTCGACCCGGGACAGGGACAGTCACTGAAGCTTTCTTT. Translating gives CASSPFAGRPGTGTVTEAFF.

The gene calls are TRBV6-5 and TRBJ2-2; 12 bases agree with TRBD2. The germline CDR1 and CDR2 sequences are MNHEY and SVGAGI. J lost 6 bases, V lost 10 bases, and 6 bases had no gene match. The CDR3 totals 14 residues. CDR3 sequence: CATKGTSGPGELFF. The CDR3 DNA reads as TGTGCCACCAAGGGGACTAGCGGGCCCGGGGAGCTGTTTTTT.

V and J are TRBV4-1 and TRBJ2-3; D is possibly TRBD1 (5 bases). CDR3 size: 16 residues. Trimming removed 0 bases from V and 1 base from J, with 11 bases in between. Germline lookup yields CDR1 MGHRA and CDR2 YSYEKL. In DNA form, the CDR3 reads TGCGCCAGCAGCCAAGATCAGGGTACGGGCACAGATACGCAGTATTTT. This sequence encodes CASSQDQGTGTDTQYF.

The chain uses TRBV5-5 and TRBJ1-1; the D gene is possibly TRBD1 (5 bases). Germline CDR1 is SGHKS and CDR2 is YYEKEE (reference sequence). V was shortened by 4 bases and J by 0 bases, with 10 bases between the two germline ends. The CDR3 runs to 14 residues. The CDR3 DNA reads TGTGCCAGCAGCCCACAGGCTATGAACACTGAAGCTTTCTTT. This codes for CASSPQAMNTEAFF.

This sequence joins TRBV30 and TRBJ1-1, with 7 bases lining up with TRBD1. CDR3 length: 15 residues. The germline CDR1 and CDR2 sequences are GTSNPN and SVGIG (reference sequence). V gave up 0 bases and J gave up 0 bases; unmatched junction bases: 4. CDR3 loop: CAWSVGGTVNTEAFF. The CDR3 nucleotides are TGTGCCTGGAGTGTAGGCGGGACAGTGAACACTGAAGCTTTCTTT.

The chain joins TRBV18 to TRBJ1-4, with TRBD1 matching 7 bases. The CDR3 is made up of 18 amino acids. The V gene's germline CDR1 is KGHSH and CDR2 LQKENI. The junction had 16 bases not matched to a gene; V was cut back by 4 bases and J by 5 bases. This chain's CDR3 is CASSRSRGTAGENEKLFF. The CDR3 DNA reads as TGTGCCAGCTCACGTTCACGGGGGACAGCCGGAGAAAATGAAAAACTGTTTTTT.

The chain uses TRBV28 and TRBJ2-7; TRBD1 is a possible D gene (5 bases). This CDR3 is built from 12 residues. CDR1 and CDR2 from the germline V gene are MDHEN and SYDVKM. V shed 4 bases and J shed 5 bases, with 9 bases lying between them. CDR3 bases: TGTGCCAGCAGTTCCAGGGTGAACGAGCAGTACTTC. It specifies CASSSRVNEQYF. The full variable domain, rest sourced from reference TRBV28 and TRBJ2-7, is DVKVTQSSRYLVKRTGEKVFLECVQDMDHENMFWYRQDPGLGLRLIYFSYDVKMKEKGDIPEGYSVSREKKERFSLILESASTNQTSMYLCASSSRVNEQYFGPGTRLTVT.

The V gene is TRBV5-1, the J gene TRBJ1-2; 7 nucleotides line up with TRBD1. Germline V lookup: CDR1 SGHRS, CDR2 YFSETQ. The CDR3 is made up of 16 amino acids. The trim removed 0 bases at V and 6 bases at J, leaving 11 bases unmatched. The CDR3 region has the DNA TGCGCCAGCAGCTTGGAGAGGAGGACAGGTTCGAATGGCTACACCTTC. Translation gives CASSLERRTGSNGYTF.

This clone is a singleton in its sample. The chain has TRBV30 and TRBJ1-5, with D hard to call. The germline V gene encodes CDR1 GTSNPN and CDR2 SVGIG (reference sequence). This CDR3 has 14 residues. V was pared by 0 bases and J by 7 bases, with 13 bases between. The CDR3 nucleotides read TGTGCCTGGAGTGTACCGGGGAATCGCCAGCCCCAGCATTTT. Translation: CAWSVPGNRQPQHF. The full variable domain, completed using reference TRBV30 and TRBJ1-5, is SQTIHQWPATLVQPVGSPLSLECTVEGTSNPNLYWYRQAAGRGLQLLFYSVGIGQISSEVPQNLSASRPQDRQFILSSKKLLLSDSGFYLCAWSVPGNRQPQHFGDGTRLSIL.

The rearrangement links TRBV12-5 to TRBJ2-7; the D gene is possibly TRBD2 (6 bases). Germline CDR1 reads LGHNT; CDR2 reads FRNRAP. CDR3 size: 14 residues. The germline V and J ends were trimmed by 6 bases and 4 bases, with 16 bases remaining between them. Here the CDR3 DNA reads TGTGCTAGTGGCTTCTGGGGGGATGTTTACGAGCAGTACTTC. This translates into CASGFWGDVYEQYF. The full variable domain, its missing parts supplied by reference TRBV12-5 and TRBJ2-7, is DARVTQTPRHKVTEMGQEVTMRCQPILGHNTVFWYRQTMMQGLELLAYFRNRAPLDDSGMPKDRFSAEMPDATLATLKIQPSEPRDSAVYFCASGFWGDVYEQYFGPGTRLTVT.

The chain is built from TRBV7-3 and TRBJ2-5, with 8 bases aligning to TRBD2. In germline, CDR1 is SGHTA, CDR2 FQGTGA. Losses at the gene ends were 3 bases for V and 4 bases for J; bases not matched to a gene: 1. The CDR3 is 13 amino acids. The CDR3 nucleotides read TGTGCCAGCAGCTTGGCGGGGGGAGAGACCCAGTACTTC. Amino acid sequence: CASSLAGGETQYF.

This clone was detected only a few times. Other nucleotide sequences from this sample produce the same CDR3. The chain has TRBV18 and TRBJ2-7, with 8 bases identical to TRBD1. CDR1 is KGHSH and CDR2 is LQKENI in the germline V gene. J was trimmed by 0 bases and V by 6 bases; bases with no gene match: 4. This CDR3 is 14 amino acids long. For the CDR3, the DNA is TGTGCCAGCTCCCGGGACAGGAGCTCCTACGAGCAGTACTTC. Residues: CASSRDRSSYEQYF.

The genes are TRBV11-2 and TRBJ2-7; D remains unclear. Germline V gene sequence: CDR1 SGHAT, CDR2 FQNNGV. Trimming pared 5 bases from V and 3 bases from J, leaving 2 bases between. This CDR3 is built from 10 residues. The CDR3 region has the DNA TGTGCCAGCAGCCACTACGAGCAGTACTTC. Encoded protein: CASSHYEQYF.

This rearrangement joins TRBV9 to TRBJ1-3; maybe TRBD1 (6 bases). The V gene lost 3 bases and the J gene lost 0 bases, with 16 bases spanning the gap. In germline, CDR1 is SGDLS, CDR2 YYNGEE. The CDR3 consists of 17 residues. In DNA form, the CDR3 reads TGTGCCAGCAGCGGCCAGGGGACCTTCCTCTCTGGAAACACCATATATTTT. The encoded protein is CASSGQGTFLSGNTIYF.

The genes are TRBV14 and TRBJ1-2; D not certain. Germline V gene lookup returns CDR1 SGHDN and CDR2 FVKESK. The CDR3 is 14 amino acids. V was cut by 1 base and J by 4 bases, with 10 bases left in between. The CDR3 coding sequence is TGTGCCAGCAGCCAAGGAGCTAGCGGCTATGGCTACACCTTC. Its protein is CASSQGASGYGYTF.

This clone was counted a few times. This rearrangement joins TRBV28 to TRBJ1-2; the D gene is possibly TRBD1 (5 bases). The CDR3 consists of 14 residues. Germline V CDR1 and CDR2: MDHEN, SYDVKM. V dropped 4 bases and J dropped 8 bases, with 17 bases sitting between them. CDR3 bases: TGTGCCAGCAGTTCGGGACTTCTCCTCGGGGGCTACACCTTC. Its protein product is CASSSGLLLGGYTF.

The chain uses TRBV7-9 and TRBJ2-7; the D gene is possibly TRBD2 (6 bases). The V end lost 0 bases, the J end lost 2 bases, and 23 bases lay between the germline ends. The CDR3 has 19 amino acids. CDR1 SEHNR and CDR2 FQNEAQ come from the germline V gene (reference sequence). The CDR3 is CASSLARDSGNLGPYEQYF. The CDR3 DNA sequence: TGTGCCAGCAGCTTAGCGCGGGATTCTGGGAATTTAGGGCCCTACGAGCAGTACTTC.

The chain links TRBV20-1 to TRBJ2-7, with D uncertain. This CDR3 is built from 11 residues. V shed 4 bases and J shed 4 bases, with 8 bases lying between them. The V gene's germline CDR1 is DFQATT and CDR2 SNEGSKA (reference sequence). Here the CDR3 reads CSATSGYEQYF. For the CDR3, the DNA is TGCAGTGCTACTAGTGGGTACGAGCAGTACTTC.

The chain uses TRBV4-1 and TRBJ1-1; D is possibly TRBD1 (5 bases). The CDR3 spans 15 residues. CDR1 and CDR2 from the germline V gene are MGHRA and YSYEKL. V lost 5 bases and J lost 4, with 17 bases in between. CDR3 sequence reads: CASSNFGRRVTEAFF. CDR3 DNA sequence: TGCGCCAGCAGCAACTTTGGGCGCAGGGTCACTGAAGCTTTCTTT.